This TCR beta chain was captured in a study of CD8 T cells in ankylosing spondylitis. Making the TCR beta libraries involved quantitative 5'-RACE with molecular barcodes. TCRdb itself ran the 5' RACE reads through MiXCR, one entry per CDR3 protein. Found here are 250,000 to 400,000 distinct CDR3 sequences, under 14% of them singletons; the top ten hold 8% to 9.5%. Study-wide points: In ankylosing spondylitis blood, a motif of seven or eight highly homologous TCR beta variants appeared characteristic.

V shed 2 bases, J shed 1 base, and the junction held 15 bases outside the gene matches. The germline CDR1 and CDR2 sequences are MNHEY and SMNVEV (reference sequence). The CDR3 loop spans 20 amino acids. This clonotype has only a few counts. Its cognate antigen is unknown. The chain joins TRBV27 to TRBJ2-1; 9 bases align to TRBD2. This TCR came from a female donor with ankylosing spondylitis or in good health (not recorded which). The sequenced material came from blood, either unsorted or a sorted T cell fraction (not recorded which). The CDR3 DNA follows: TGTGCCAGCAGTTTAGAGGGGGGGTTAGCGGGAGAATGGTCCTACAATGAGCAGTTCTTC. Residues: CASSLEGGLAGEWSYNEQFF.